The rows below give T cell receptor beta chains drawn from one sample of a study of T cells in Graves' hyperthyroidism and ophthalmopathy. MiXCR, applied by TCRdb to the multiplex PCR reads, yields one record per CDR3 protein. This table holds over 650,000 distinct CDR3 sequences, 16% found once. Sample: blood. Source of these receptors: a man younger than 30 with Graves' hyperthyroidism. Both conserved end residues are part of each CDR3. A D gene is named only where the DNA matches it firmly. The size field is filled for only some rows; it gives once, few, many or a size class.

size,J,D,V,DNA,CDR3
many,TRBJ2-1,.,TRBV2,TGTGCCAGTTTAGCGCGCGAGTCCTACAATGAGCAGTTCTTC,CASLARESYNEQFF
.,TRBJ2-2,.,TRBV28,TGTGCCAGCTCCCCAGGCATTGGGTCGGCCGGGGAGCTGTTTTTT,CASSPGIGSAGELFF
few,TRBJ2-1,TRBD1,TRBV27,TGTGCCAGCAGTTTATCAGGGACAGGGGCCTACAATGAGCAGTTCTTC,CASSLSGTGAYNEQFF
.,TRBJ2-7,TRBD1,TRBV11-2,TGTGCCAGCAGCGCCAACAGGGGGAGATACGAGCAGTACTTC,CASSANRGRYEQYF
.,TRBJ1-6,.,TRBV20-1,TGCAGTGCTAGAAATGTCCATAATTCACCCCTCCACTTT,CSARNVHNSPLHF
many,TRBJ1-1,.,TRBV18,TGTGCCAGCTCACCACCCGGGAGAAGGAACACTGAAGCTTTCTTT,CASSPPGRRNTEAFF
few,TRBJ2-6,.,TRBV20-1,TGCAGTGCTACCCAGAGGGGGGCCAACGTCCTGACTTTC,CSATQRGANVLTF
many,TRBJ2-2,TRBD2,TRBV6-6,TGTGCCAGCAGTTACTCCTCCAGGGAGGGCGGGGAGCTGTTTTTT,CASSYSSREGGELFF
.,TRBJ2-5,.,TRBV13,TGTGCCAGCACCGGCCCCCGAGCCCCGCAAGAGACCCAGTACTTC,CASTGPRAPQETQYF
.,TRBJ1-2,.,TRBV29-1,TGCAGCGTTGAAGTGGCAGGAGAAAGCTATGGCTACACCTTC,CSVEVAGESYGYTF
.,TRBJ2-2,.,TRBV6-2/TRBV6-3,TGTGCCAGCAGATTTAGCGGGAACACCGGGGAGCTGTTTTTT,CASRFSGNTGELFF
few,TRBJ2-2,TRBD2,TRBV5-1,TGCGCCAGCAGCGCGGGAGGGAGGAACACCGGGGAGCTGTTTTTT,CASSAGGRNTGELFF
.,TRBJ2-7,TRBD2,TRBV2,TGTGCCAGCAGCTTAGGGGCGGGAGAGCGCGAGCAGTACTTC,CASSLGAGEREQYF
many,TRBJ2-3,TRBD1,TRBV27,TGTGCCAGCAGAATCGGACAGGGGTGGGATACGCAGTATTTT,CASRIGQGWDTQYF
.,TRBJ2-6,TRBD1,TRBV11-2,TGTGCCAGCAGCTCAGGACAGGGCTCCTCTGGGGCCAACGTCCTGACTTTC,CASSSGQGSSGANVLTF
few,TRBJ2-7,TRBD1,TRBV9,TGTGCCAGCAGCGTAGAGGGACAGGCTACCGCCTACGAGCAGTACTTC,CASSVEGQATAYEQYF
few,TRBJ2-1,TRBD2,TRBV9,TGTGCCAGCACCATTTTAGCGGGAGCCTACAATGAGCAGTTCTTC,CASTILAGAYNEQFF
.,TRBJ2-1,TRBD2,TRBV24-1,TGTGCCACCAGTGATTCACTAGCGGGAGGGTTGAATGAGCAGTTCTTC,CATSDSLAGGLNEQFF
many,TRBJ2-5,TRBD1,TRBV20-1,TGCAGTGCCCCACGACAGGGGGAGACCCAGTACTTC,CSAPRQGETQYF